Below are 5 T cell receptor beta chains sequenced from a single sample in a study of patients and donors after allogeneic stem cell transplantation. TCRdb reprocessed the RT-PCR reads via MiXCR and lists one record per CDR3 protein. The sample consists of more than 25,000 distinct CDR3 sequences, over 7% of them appearing once. The specimen sequenced was blood, either unsorted or a sorted T cell fraction (not recorded which). The receptors originated from a human donor who was either an allogeneic HSCT recipient or a stem cell or donor lymphocyte infusion donor (not recorded which). It is not recorded whose cells these are; they may come from a transplant donor.

The chain has TRBV11-3 and TRBJ2-1; D assignment may be TRBD1 or TRBD2 (5 bases each). Per the germline V gene, CDR1 is SGHNT and CDR2 is YENEEA. The CDR3 runs 14 residues. The V and J ends lost 5 bases and 8 bases respectively, with 16 bases between them. The CDR3 DNA reads as TGTGCCAGCAGCGATGTTCTGGGGACCGATGAGCAGTTCTTC. Protein product: CASSDVLGTDEQFF.

This chain connects TRBV10-3 to TRBJ2-1; no clear D. This CDR3 has 11 residues. From germline, CDR1 is ENHRY and CDR2 SYGVKD. Trimming shortened V by 1 base and J by 5 bases, and 0 bases separated the two germline ends. CDR3 sequence reads: CAISEYNEQFF. The CDR3 DNA reads TGTGCCATCAGTGAGTACAATGAGCAGTTCTTC.

This clonotype was counted ten times or more. DNA of the CDR3: TGTGCCAGCAGCCCTCCGGGACGGATGAACACTGAAGCTTTCTTT. As protein: CASSPPGRMNTEAFF. The V gene is TRBV7-9, the J gene TRBJ1-1; a possible D gene is TRBD1 (5 bases). V lost 5 bases and J 0 bases, leaving 13 bases between the germline ends. The CDR3 is made up of 15 amino acids. CDR1 is SEHNR, CDR2 FQNEAQ, per germline (reference sequence).

The V and J genes are TRBV7-9 and TRBJ1-2; D is undetermined. The germline gives CDR1 SEHNR, CDR2 FQNEAQ (reference sequence). V lost 5 bases, J lost 1 base, and 11 bases lay in between. The CDR3 extends over 14 amino acids. In DNA form, the CDR3 reads TGTGCCAGCAGCCACAGTGAGATTAACTATGGCTACACCTTC. This sequence encodes CASSHSEINYGYTF.

V is TRBV12-3 or TRBV12-4 and J is TRBJ2-5, with D possibly matching TRBD2 (5 bases). This CDR3 has 12 amino acids. The V and J ends lost 6 bases and 5 bases respectively, with 10 bases between them. The CDR3 nucleotides are TGTGCCAGCAGCTACACGGGGGAGACCCAGTACTTC. Translated, it gives CASSYTGETQYF.